These 21 T cell receptor beta chains came from one sample sequenced in a study of T-cell memory formation after mild COVID-19. TCRdb re-derived calls from the 5' RACE reads in MiXCR, one entry per CDR3 protein. This sample has fewer than 700,000 distinct CDR3 sequences, with approximately 18% found just once. Sequences were obtained from PBMCs or a T cell subset sorted from them (not recorded which). Receptors were obtained from an adult woman who had mild COVID-19 (a few samples of this study predate the infection). Cell type and time point are not known.

In its sample, this clonotype was seen once. The V gene is TRBV19, the J gene TRBJ2-1, with TRBD2 matching over 11 bases. The CDR3 sequence is 16 residues long. V shed 5 bases and J 7 bases; nucleotides not matched to a gene: 10. The germline V gene encodes CDR1 LNHDA and CDR2 SQIVND (reference sequence). The CDR3 region is CASSDDTSGSRNEQFF. Written as DNA, the CDR3 is TGTGCCAGTAGTGATGATACTAGCGGGAGTAGGAATGAGCAGTTCTTC.

This clonotype occurred a few times. In nucleotides, the CDR3 is TGTGCCTGGAGTGCCGGACTAGGAGGTACAGATACGCAGTATTTT. This encodes CAWSAGLGGTDTQYF. The chain links TRBV30 to TRBJ2-3, with 7 bases aligning to TRBD2. The CDR3 has 15 amino acids. From germline, CDR1 is GTSNPN and CDR2 SVGIG (reference sequence). The junction had 7 bases not matched to a gene; V was cut back by 1 base and J by 3 bases.

This clonotype was seen more than once but under ten times. The chain has TRBV12-3 or TRBV12-4 and TRBJ1-1, with D possibly matching TRBD1 (6 bases). Trimming left V 6 bases short and J 1 base short, with 15 bases between. This CDR3 has 15 amino acids. The chain's CDR3 is CASSPLTGSNTEAFF. The CDR3 DNA follows: TGTGCCAGCAGCCCGCTGACAGGATCGAACACTGAAGCTTTCTTT.

This clonotype appeared a few times. CDR3 sequence reads: CASSLSGILNTEAFF. CDR3 bases: TGCGCCAGCAGCTTATCAGGCATCCTGAACACTGAAGCTTTCTTT. The V and J genes are TRBV5-1 and TRBJ1-1; D is uncertain. The CDR3 loop spans 15 amino acids. Germline V lookup: CDR1 SGHRS, CDR2 YFSETQ. V lost 2 bases to trimming and J lost 0 bases, with 11 bases between them.

This clonotype occurred many times. The V gene is TRBV5-1, the J gene TRBJ2-5; D is possibly TRBD1 or TRBD2 (5 bases each). Trimming left V 0 bases short and J 5 bases short, with 8 bases between. The CDR3 is made up of 13 amino acids. Germline values: CDR1 SGHRS, CDR2 YFSETQ. This CDR3 is CASSLGWGETQYF. CDR3 in DNA: TGCGCCAGCAGCTTGGGCTGGGGGGAGACCCAGTACTTC.

This chain uses TRBV5-1 with TRBJ2-3; the D gene is possibly TRBD2 (6 bases). This CDR3 region has 16 residues. Germline CDR1 reads SGHRS; CDR2 reads YFSETQ. V was shortened by 0 bases and J by 5 bases, with 16 bases between the two germline ends. CDR3 residues: CASSLVLALGQDTQYF. CDR3 in DNA: TGCGCCAGCAGCTTGGTTCTAGCGCTCGGGCAAGATACGCAGTATTTT.

The V gene is TRBV4-3, the J gene TRBJ2-2, with a possible D match to TRBD2 (6 bases). The length of the CDR3 is 18 residues. V was trimmed by 0 bases and J by 7 bases, leaving 21 bases between them. In germline, CDR1 is LGHNA, CDR2 YSLEER. CDR3 sequence (DNA): TGCGCCAGCAGCCAAGACCCGGGACTCCTCCACTTGGGCGGGGAGCTGTTTTTT. Its protein is CASSQDPGLLHLGGELFF.

The genes are TRBV20-1 and TRBJ1-4; 7 nucleotides line up with TRBD1. The germline V gene has CDR1 DFQATT and CDR2 SNEGSKA (reference sequence). V was clipped by 5 bases and J by 4 bases; unmatched bases: 7. The CDR3 loop spans 14 amino acids. The DNA of the CDR3 is TGCAGTGCTCCCAGGACAGGTTATAATGAAAAACTGTTTTTT. Translation gives CSAPRTGYNEKLFF.

This clonotype has only a few counts. The rearrangement links TRBV7-9 to TRBJ2-6, with TRBD1 matching 9 bases. The germline V gene has CDR1 SEHNR and CDR2 FQNEAQ (reference sequence). The CDR3 length is 18 residues. V lost 4 bases to trimming and J lost 0 bases; unmatched junction nucleotides: 7. The CDR3 DNA is TGTGCCAGCAGCTCATGGACAGGGGATCTCTCTGGGGCCAACGTCCTGACTTTC. Its translation is CASSSWTGDLSGANVLTF.

The chain employs TRBV7-9 and TRBJ2-7; possible D gene TRBD1, 5 bases. This CDR3 spans 17 amino acids. Germline loops: CDR1 SEHNR, CDR2 FQNEAQ (reference sequence). V was shortened by 1 base and J by 4 bases, with 20 bases between the two germline ends. As DNA, the CDR3 is TGTGCCAGCAGCTTAGGCCGTTATCGGGCCAGGGAATACGAGCAGTACTTC. It translates to CASSLGRYRAREYEQYF.

A few counts support this clonotype. The rearrangement uses TRBV9 and TRBJ2-2; possibly TRBD1 for D (6 bases). Trimming took off 3 bases at V and 0 bases at J, with 9 bases between the two ends. The CDR3 totals 15 residues. Germline V lookup: CDR1 SGDLS, CDR2 YYNGEE. This CDR3 is CASSARGSNTGELFF. In DNA form, the CDR3 reads TGTGCCAGCAGCGCGAGGGGGTCGAACACCGGGGAGCTGTTTTTT.

The CDR3 DNA reads as TGTGCCAGCAGTTACCCGGGACTAGATTATGCCTACGAGCAGTACTTC. Its protein product is CASSYPGLDYAYEQYF. This rearrangement joins TRBV6-5 to TRBJ2-7; 8 bases map to TRBD2. Losses at the gene ends were 2 bases for V and 2 bases for J; bases not matched to a gene: 8. Germline values: CDR1 MNHEY, CDR2 SVGAGI. The CDR3 is 16 amino acids.

This clonotype was counted a few times. The CDR3 protein is CSAPKGVEAFF. The CDR3 DNA reads as TGCAGTGCGCCAAAGGGAGTGGAAGCTTTCTTT. The chain combines TRBV20-1 with TRBJ1-1; D unresolved. The CDR3 covers 11 residues. V was trimmed by 6 bases and J by 8 bases, leaving 13 bases between them. Germline V gene lookup returns CDR1 DFQATT and CDR2 SNEGSKA (reference sequence).

The chain joins TRBV10-3 to TRBJ1-1; D gene uncertain. V was trimmed by 7 bases and J by 0 bases, leaving 9 bases between them. This CDR3 region has 13 residues. The V gene's germline CDR1 is ENHRY and CDR2 SYGVKD. DNA of the CDR3: TGTGCCATCATGGAGGTCTTGAACACTGAAGCTTTCTTT. This encodes CAIMEVLNTEAFF.

This clonotype turned up a few times. The CDR3: CASSYSSRDHSTDTQYF. The CDR3 coding sequence is TGTGCCAGCAGTTACTCGAGCCGAGACCACTCTACAGATACGCAGTATTTT. The chain is built from TRBV6-2 or TRBV6-3 and TRBJ2-3, with D unclear. Germline V gene lookup returns CDR1 MNHEY and CDR2 SVGEGT. Trimming took 0 bases from V and 3 from J, leaving 16 bases between them. The length of the CDR3 is 17 residues.

The chain combines TRBV14 with TRBJ1-3; the D is unclear. The CDR3 has 16 amino acids. The V end was cut by 3 bases, the J end by 0 bases, with 12 bases between. Germline CDR1 SGHDN, CDR2 FVKESK. CDR3 protein: CASSHLDRTSGNTIYF. The CDR3 region has the DNA TGTGCCAGCAGCCACTTAGACCGAACCTCTGGAAACACCATATATTTT.

The rearrangement links TRBV25-1 to TRBJ2-7, with D possibly TRBD1 on 6 matching bases. Trimming shortened V by 2 bases and J by 6 bases, and 14 bases separated the two germline ends. Germline CDR1 reads MGHDK; CDR2 reads SYGVNS. There are 14 residues in the CDR3. The CDR3 DNA reads TGTGCCAGCAGTGAAGGCAGGACAGTCCTCGAGCAGTACTTC. Translating gives CASSEGRTVLEQYF.

The chain employs TRBV20-1 and TRBJ2-7; D not resolved. CDR1 is DFQATT and CDR2 is SNEGSKA in the germline V gene (reference sequence). V was cut by 6 bases and J by 2 bases, with 8 bases left in between. The CDR3 contains 11 residues. CDR3 amino acids: CSAAGTYEQYF. Here the CDR3 DNA reads TGCAGTGCAGCAGGAACCTACGAGCAGTACTTC.

There are a few counts of this clonotype. The rearrangement uses TRBV24-1 and TRBJ2-2; no definite D call. This CDR3 comprises 15 residues. Trimming stripped 6 bases from V and 3 bases from J, with 13 bases between. Germline CDR1 KGHDR, CDR2 SFDVKD. The CDR3 sequence is CATSLGPSDTGELFF. The CDR3 DNA follows: TGTGCCACCAGTCTGGGCCCTAGTGACACCGGGGAGCTGTTTTTT.

This chain uses TRBV12-3 or TRBV12-4 with TRBJ2-1, with TRBD1 matching 8 bases. The CDR3 contains 14 residues. With V trimmed by 8 bases and J by 4 bases, 7 bases remained unmatched. The CDR3 loop reads CASHTGTGYNEQFF. In nucleotides, the CDR3 is TGTGCCAGCCATACCGGGACAGGATACAATGAGCAGTTCTTC.

This clonotype was seen ten or more times. The chain links TRBV7-8 to TRBJ2-2; TRBD1 is a possible D gene (6 bases). V was clipped by 3 bases and J by 6 bases, with 11 bases between them. Germline values: CDR1 SGHVS, CDR2 FQNEAQ. This CDR3 spans 14 amino acids. CDR3 amino acids: CASSFGQGPGELFF. The CDR3 bases are TGTGCCAGCAGCTTTGGCCAGGGGCCCGGGGAGCTGTTTTTT.